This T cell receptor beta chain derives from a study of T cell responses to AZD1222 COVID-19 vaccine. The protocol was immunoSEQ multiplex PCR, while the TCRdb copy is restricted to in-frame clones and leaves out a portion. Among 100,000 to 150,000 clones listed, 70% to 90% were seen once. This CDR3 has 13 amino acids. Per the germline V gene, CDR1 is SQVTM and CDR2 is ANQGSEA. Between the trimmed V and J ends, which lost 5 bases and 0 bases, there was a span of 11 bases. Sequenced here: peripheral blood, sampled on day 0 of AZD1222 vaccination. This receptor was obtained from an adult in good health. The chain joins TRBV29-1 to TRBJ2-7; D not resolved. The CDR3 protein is CSVLSGSSYEQYF. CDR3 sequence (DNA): TGCAGCGTTTTATCCGGGTCCTCCTACGAGCAGTACTTC.